These 7 T cell receptor beta chains came from one sample sequenced in a study of blood T cell repertoires in COVID-19. Sequencing used immunoSEQ multiplex PCR; TCRdb keeps in-frame clones, though not all of them. The table lists around 170,000 clones, 74% of them singletons, with approximately 3% in the top ten. The sample consisted of peripheral blood. The receptors were gathered from an elderly woman with acute or convalescent COVID-19.

The chain couples TRBV15 to TRBJ1-3; perhaps TRBD1 as D (5 bases). Germline lookup yields CDR1 LNHNV and CDR2 YYDKDF (reference sequence). The CDR3 runs 15 residues. V gave up 0 bases and J gave up 8 bases, with 14 bases separating them. The CDR3 DNA follows: TGTGCCACCAGCAGAGATCGGACACCGGGGGACACCATATATTTT. Its protein is CATSRDRTPGDTIYF.

The chain recombines TRBV2 with TRBJ1-4, with 9 bases that match TRBD1. Germline loops: CDR1 SNHLY, CDR2 FYNNEI. V lost 8 bases, J lost 5 bases, and 9 bases stayed unmatched. This CDR3 contains 15 residues. The CDR3 sequence: CASGLPTGGNEKLFF. The CDR3, as DNA: TGTGCCAGCGGACTCCCGACAGGGGGGAATGAAAAACTGTTTTTT.

The chain recombines TRBV28 with TRBJ1-5; 8 bases are a match to TRBD1. Germline V gives CDR1 MDHEN, CDR2 SYDVKM. This CDR3 has 15 amino acids. The V and J ends lost 3 bases and 6 bases, in that order; junction bases with no gene match: 7. The CDR3 DNA is TGTGCCAGCAGTTTGAGGCAGGGGGCAGGTCAGCCCCAGCATTTT. Its translation: CASSLRQGAGQPQHF.

This chain uses TRBV29-1 with TRBJ1-1; 7 bases map to TRBD1. Losses at the gene ends were 3 bases for V and 5 bases for J; bases not matched to a gene: 6. Germline V gene lookup returns CDR1 SQVTM and CDR2 ANQGSEA. The CDR3 has 13 residues. The CDR3 DNA follows: TGCAGCGTTGACAAGGGGGCTTGGACTGAAGCTTTCTTT. Amino acid sequence: CSVDKGAWTEAFF.

The chain has TRBV5-5 and TRBJ2-1; TRBD2 matches 11 bases. The trim removed 0 bases at V and 8 bases at J, leaving 7 bases unmatched. Germline lookup yields CDR1 SGHKS and CDR2 YYEKEE (reference sequence). The CDR3 loop spans 16 amino acids. The chain's CDR3 is CASSLGASGRSHEQFF. DNA of the CDR3: TGTGCCAGCAGCTTGGGGGCTAGCGGGAGGTCCCATGAGCAGTTCTTC.

This chain links TRBV29-1 with TRBJ1-1, with 7 bases matching TRBD1. The CDR3 runs to 13 residues. V gave up 5 bases and J gave up 2 bases; unmatched junction bases: 5. From germline, CDR1 is SQVTM and CDR2 ANQGSEA. CDR3 bases: TGCAGCGTTCACGACAGGGCTAACACTGAAGCTTTCTTT. It specifies CSVHDRANTEAFF.

CDR3 DNA: TGTGCCAGCAGCTCCCGCACTAGCGGGAGATCAGATACGCAGTATTTT. Amino acids: CASSSRTSGRSDTQYF. The rearrangement links TRBV11-2 to TRBJ2-3; 11 bases agree with TRBD2. CDR1 is SGHAT and CDR2 is FQNNGV in the germline V gene. V shed 4 bases and J 4 bases; nucleotides not matched to a gene: 7. The CDR3 is 16 amino acids.